These T cell receptor beta chains were read from a single sample in a study of cytomegalovirus exposure and HLA in healthy donors. Here immunoSEQ multiplex PCR was the method, and the copy in TCRdb shows in-frame clones only, minus some. Of about 130,000 clones listed, roughly four fifths were seen once; the top ten hold 11%. The sequencing input was PBMCs. Source of these receptors: a male donor in good health and CMV-seropositive. Both conserved end residues are part of each CDR3. Each record gives: J gene, D gene, clone size, V gene, CDR3 protein, CDR3 DNA. The D gene is left open where the match is weak. Size is omitted from some rows. Given values are once, few, many or a class for expanded clones.

j_gene: TRBJ1-4
d_gene: TRBD1
abundance: once
v_gene: TRBV29-1
CDR3aa: CSVEETGQNEKLFF
CDR3nt: TGCAGCGTTGAAGAAACGGGACAGAACGAAAAACTGTTTTTT

j_gene: TRBJ2-5
d_gene: NA
abundance: NA
v_gene: TRBV15
CDR3aa: CATSIPAGQETQYF
CDR3nt: TGTGCCACCAGCATACCAGCGGGTCAAGAGACCCAGTACTTC

j_gene: TRBJ2-5
d_gene: NA
abundance: few
v_gene: TRBV5-1
CDR3aa: CASSLEPPTTQETQYF
CDR3nt: TGCGCCAGCAGCTTGGAACCACCGACAACGCAAGAGACCCAGTACTTC

j_gene: TRBJ2-1
d_gene: NA
abundance: NA
v_gene: TRBV18
CDR3aa: CASSPLAAINEQFF
CDR3nt: TGTGCCAGCTCACCACTAGCGGCCATCAATGAGCAGTTCTTC

j_gene: TRBJ1-2
d_gene: NA
abundance: NA
v_gene: TRBV5-6
CDR3aa: CASSLMWGGGYTF
CDR3nt: TGTGCCAGCAGCTTGATGTGGGGGGGAGGCTACACCTTC

j_gene: TRBJ2-1
d_gene: TRBD1
abundance: NA
v_gene: TRBV29-1
CDR3aa: CSVDVRDRDIEQFF
CDR3nt: TGCAGCGTTGACGTCCGGGACAGGGATATTGAGCAGTTCTTC

j_gene: TRBJ2-7
d_gene: TRBD2
abundance: NA
v_gene: TRBV5-1
CDR3aa: CASSHGTSLSYEQYF
CDR3nt: TGCGCCAGCAGCCACGGGACTAGCCTTTCCTACGAGCAGTACTTC

j_gene: TRBJ2-1
d_gene: TRBD2
abundance: few
v_gene: TRBV30
CDR3aa: CAWKGLANEQFF
CDR3nt: TGTGCCTGGAAGGGACTAGCGAATGAGCAGTTCTTC

j_gene: TRBJ1-5
d_gene: NA
abundance: once
v_gene: TRBV19
CDR3aa: CASRPQGILPQHF
CDR3nt: TGTGCCAGCCGACCCCAGGGTATCCTGCCCCAGCATTTT

j_gene: TRBJ2-7
d_gene: TRBD1
abundance: NA
v_gene: TRBV6-6
CDR3aa: CASSYGDRGTYEQYF
CDR3nt: TGTGCCAGCAGTTATGGGGACAGGGGGACCTACGAGCAGTACTTC

j_gene: TRBJ2-3
d_gene: NA
abundance: NA
v_gene: TRBV7-2
CDR3aa: CASSFIMTDTQYF
CDR3nt: TGTGCCAGCAGCTTCATCATGACAGATACGCAGTATTTT

j_gene: TRBJ2-5
d_gene: NA
abundance: NA
v_gene: TRBV5-5
CDR3aa: CASSLGALQETQYF
CDR3nt: TGTGCCAGCAGCCTGGGGGCCCTCCAAGAGACCCAGTACTTC

j_gene: TRBJ2-5
d_gene: TRBD1
abundance: NA
v_gene: TRBV5-1
CDR3aa: CASSLGGGTGEETQYF
CDR3nt: TGCGCCAGCAGCTTGGGAGGCGGGACAGGGGAAGAGACCCAGTACTTC

j_gene: TRBJ2-5
d_gene: NA
abundance: NA
v_gene: TRBV28
CDR3aa: CASSSPTGQETQYF
CDR3nt: TGTGCCAGCAGTTCTCCGACGGGTCAAGAGACCCAGTACTTC

j_gene: TRBJ2-7
d_gene: TRBD1
abundance: NA
v_gene: TRBV2
CDR3aa: CASSVRDRGTGEQYF
CDR3nt: TGTGCCAGCAGTGTAAGGGACAGGGGGACAGGGGAGCAGTACTTC

j_gene: TRBJ2-3
d_gene: NA
abundance: NA
v_gene: TRBV28
CDR3aa: CASSLPRDTQYF
CDR3nt: TGTGCCAGCAGCCTGCCCCGGGATACGCAGTATTTT

j_gene: TRBJ2-7
d_gene: TRBD2
abundance: NA
v_gene: TRBV10-3
CDR3aa: CAISVVASGGYEQYF
CDR3nt: TGTGCCATATCAGTGGTAGCTAGCGGGGGCTACGAGCAGTACTTC

j_gene: TRBJ2-2
d_gene: NA
abundance: NA
v_gene: TRBV30
CDR3aa: CAWSVQSTGELFF
CDR3nt: TGTGCCTGGAGTGTACAGAGCACCGGGGAGCTGTTTTTT

j_gene: TRBJ1-1
d_gene: TRBD1
abundance: NA
v_gene: TRBV19
CDR3aa: CASILRQGAMNTEAFF
CDR3nt: TGTGCCAGTATATTAAGACAGGGGGCCATGAACACTGAAGCTTTCTTT

j_gene: TRBJ1-4
d_gene: TRBD1
abundance: few
v_gene: TRBV30
CDR3aa: CAWSTQGGNEKLFF
CDR3nt: TGTGCCTGGAGTACTCAGGGGGGTAATGAAAAACTGTTTTTT

j_gene: TRBJ2-5
d_gene: NA
abundance: NA
v_gene: TRBV12-2
CDR3aa: CASRSRMETQYF
CDR3nt: TGTGCAAGTCGCTCTAGGATGGAGACCCAGTACTTC

j_gene: TRBJ1-5
d_gene: TRBD1
abundance: NA
v_gene: TRBV28
CDR3aa: CAGDRGRGQPQHF
CDR3nt: TGTGCCGGAGACAGGGGCAGGGGTCAGCCCCAGCATTTT

j_gene: TRBJ2-1
d_gene: NA
abundance: NA
v_gene: TRBV27
CDR3aa: CASSLWAVTTMLAREQFF
CDR3nt: TGTGCCAGCAGTCTCTGGGCAGTGACTACGATGCTGGCGCGCGAGCAGTTCTTC

j_gene: TRBJ2-5
d_gene: NA
abundance: NA
v_gene: TRBV19
CDR3aa: CASKEGGGETQYF
CDR3nt: TGTGCCAGTAAGGAAGGGGGTGGAGAGACCCAGTACTTC

j_gene: TRBJ2-7
d_gene: NA
abundance: once
v_gene: TRBV19
CDR3aa: CASTAAGFDEQYF
CDR3nt: TGTGCCAGTACCGCCGCGGGGTTTGACGAGCAGTACTTC

j_gene: TRBJ2-1
d_gene: TRBD2
abundance: NA
v_gene: TRBV2
CDR3aa: CVGLAIYNEQFF
CDR3nt: TGTGTGGGACTAGCGATCTACAATGAGCAGTTCTTC

j_gene: TRBJ2-7
d_gene: NA
abundance: NA
v_gene: TRBV14
CDR3aa: CASSQGRLAYEQYF
CDR3nt: TGTGCCAGCAGCCAAGGTAGACTAGCCTACGAGCAGTACTTC

j_gene: TRBJ2-2
d_gene: TRBD1
abundance: once
v_gene: TRBV5-1
CDR3aa: CASSLEGAWDTGELFF
CDR3nt: TGCGCCAGCAGCTTGGAGGGGGCGTGGGACACCGGGGAGCTGTTTTTT

j_gene: TRBJ2-7
d_gene: TRBD1
abundance: NA
v_gene: TRBV19
CDR3aa: CASSIGTGLSYEQYF
CDR3nt: TGTGCCAGTAGTATCGGGACAGGGCTCTCCTACGAGCAGTACTTC

j_gene: TRBJ2-5
d_gene: TRBD1
abundance: NA
v_gene: TRBV28
CDR3aa: CASIPGGRETQYF
CDR3nt: TGTGCCAGCATTCCAGGGGGCCGGGAGACCCAGTACTTC

j_gene: TRBJ1-1
d_gene: NA
abundance: NA
v_gene: TRBV5-1
CDR3aa: CASSLDGLNTEAFF
CDR3nt: TGCGCCAGCAGCCTGGACGGTTTGAACACTGAAGCTTTCTTT

j_gene: TRBJ2-6
d_gene: NA
abundance: NA
v_gene: TRBV30
CDR3aa: CAWRGENRAGGANVLTF
CDR3nt: TGTGCCTGGAGAGGCGAGAACAGGGCAGGTGGGGCCAACGTCCTGACTTTC

j_gene: TRBJ2-7
d_gene: TRBD1
abundance: NA
v_gene: TRBV28
CDR3aa: CASSLAMGQGAREQYF
CDR3nt: TGTGCCAGCAGTTTGGCTATGGGACAGGGGGCACGCGAGCAGTACTTC

j_gene: TRBJ2-5
d_gene: TRBD1
abundance: NA
v_gene: TRBV6-1
CDR3aa: CASSEPTGDGETQYF
CDR3nt: TGTGCCAGCAGTGAGCCGACAGGGGACGGGGAGACCCAGTACTTC

j_gene: TRBJ2-7
d_gene: TRBD1
abundance: once
v_gene: TRBV5-8
CDR3aa: CASSFRDRPSYEQYF
CDR3nt: TGTGCCAGCAGCTTTAGGGACAGGCCCTCCTACGAGCAGTACTTC

j_gene: TRBJ2-3
d_gene: NA
abundance: once
v_gene: TRBV28
CDR3aa: CASSPAWMTSTDTQYF
CDR3nt: TGTGCCAGCAGTCCCGCGTGGATGACTAGCACAGATACGCAGTATTTT